This T cell receptor (beta chain) was captured by sequencing in a study of shared clonotypes between healthy human individuals. This CDR3 has 15 residues. Unmatched junction bases numbered 8, after V lost 5 bases and J lost 4 bases. Germline CDR1 reads MNHEY; CDR2 reads SMNVEV (reference sequence). Some clones are missing from TCRdb's copy, which holds only in-frame ones; the method was immunoSEQ multiplex PCR. The top ten clones hold under 2% of a sample with about 2.1 million clones, around 93% of them seen once. Naive CD8 cells, CD45RO-negative and positively selected for CCR7, excluded terminally differentiated effector memory CD45RA+ cells.

The TCR sequence derives from a young man in good health. Some clones in this sample may be carry-over from other donors' samples. J is TRBJ2-7 and V is TRBV27, with TRBD1 matching over 10 bases. Sequencing was carried out using naive CD8+ T cells from PBMCs. The CDR3 is CASSTIRDRGYEQYF. In nucleotides, the CDR3 is TGTGCCAGCAGTACAATAAGGGACAGGGGTTACGAGCAGTACTTC.